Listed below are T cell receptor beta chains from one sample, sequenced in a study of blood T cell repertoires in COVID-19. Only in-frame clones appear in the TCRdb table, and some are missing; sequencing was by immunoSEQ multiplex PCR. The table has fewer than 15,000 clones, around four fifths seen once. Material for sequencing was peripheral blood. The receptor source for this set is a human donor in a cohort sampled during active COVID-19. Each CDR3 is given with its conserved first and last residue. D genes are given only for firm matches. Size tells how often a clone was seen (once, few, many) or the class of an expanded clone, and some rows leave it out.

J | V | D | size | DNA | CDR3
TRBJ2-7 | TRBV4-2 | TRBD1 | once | TGTGCCAGCAGCCTCACCGGGACAGGGTACAACGAGCAGTACTTC | CASSLTGTGYNEQYF
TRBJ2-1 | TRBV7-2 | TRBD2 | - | TGTGCCAGCAGTTTCAGCGGGGGTGGGAACAATGAGCAGTTCTTC | CASSFSGGGNNEQFF
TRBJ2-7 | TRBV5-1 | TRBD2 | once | TGCGCCAGCGGAAAACTAGCGGGGGGTGACGAGCAGTACTTC | CASGKLAGGDEQYF
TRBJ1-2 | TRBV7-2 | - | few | TGTGCCAGCAGCTTAGGGGCTGGGTTGGGCTATGGCTACACCTTC | CASSLGAGLGYGYTF
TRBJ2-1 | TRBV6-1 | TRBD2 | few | TGTGCCAGCAGTGGTTTACTAGCGGGGGGCTACAATGAGCAGTTCTTC | CASSGLLAGGYNEQFF
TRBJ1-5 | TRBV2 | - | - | TGTGCCAGCAGTGAAGGGCGGTATCAGCCCCAGCATTTT | CASSEGRYQPQHF
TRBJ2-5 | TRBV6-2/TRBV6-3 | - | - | TGTGCCAGCAGTTACGACGCGGCGCGGACCCAGTACTTC | CASSYDAARTQYF
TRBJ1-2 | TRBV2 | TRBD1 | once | TGTGCCAGCAGCGCGACAGGGTTTGGTGGCTACACCTTC | CASSATGFGGYTF
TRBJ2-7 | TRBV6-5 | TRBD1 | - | TGTGCCAGCAGTTGGGTGACAGGGCGTTCCTTTTACGAGCAGTACTTC | CASSWVTGRSFYEQYF
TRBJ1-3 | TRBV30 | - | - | TGTGCCTGGAGTCGCCTGGACAGCAACTCTGGAAACACCATATATTTT | CAWSRLDSNSGNTIYF
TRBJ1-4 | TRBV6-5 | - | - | TGTGCCAGCTTTCGTTCCTTTGAACGGTGGGAAAAACTGTTTTTT | CASFRSFERWEKLFF
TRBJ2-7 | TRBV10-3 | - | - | TGTGCCATCAGTGAGATCGAGGGTCCTCGCTCCTACGAGCAGTACTTC | CAISEIEGPRSYEQYF
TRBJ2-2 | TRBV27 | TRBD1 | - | TGTGCCAGCAGTTGGGGGAACAGGGGTAGGAACACCGGGGAGCTGTTTTTT | CASSWGNRGRNTGELFF
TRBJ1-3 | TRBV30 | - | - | TGTGCCTGGAGTGGTCTTTACTCTGGAAACACCATATATTTT | CAWSGLYSGNTIYF
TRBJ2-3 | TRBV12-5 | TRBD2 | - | TGTGCTAGTGGTTTCGTCTTGGACGGAACTAGCGGGGTACGGGCAGATACGCAGTATTTT | CASGFVLDGTSGVRADTQYF
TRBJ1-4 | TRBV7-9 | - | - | TGTGCCAGCAGCTTAGTATCGGGGACTAATGAAAAACTGTTTTTT | CASSLVSGTNEKLFF
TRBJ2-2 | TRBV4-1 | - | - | TGCGCCAGCAGCCAAGAGCGCACCGGGGAGCTGTTTTTT | CASSQERTGELFF
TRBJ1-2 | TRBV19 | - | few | TGTGCCAGTAGTGTAACCGGGACTCCGACTTATGGCTACACCTTC | CASSVTGTPTYGYTF
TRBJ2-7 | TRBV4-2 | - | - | TGTGCCAGCAGCCAAGATTCACCGAGGCCATCCTACGAGCAGTACTTC | CASSQDSPRPSYEQYF
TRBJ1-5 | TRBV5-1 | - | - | TGCGCCAGCAGCTTGGGCGACACTAGCAATCAGCCCCAGCATTTT | CASSLGDTSNQPQHF
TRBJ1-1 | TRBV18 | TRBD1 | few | TGTGCCAGCTCACCATCCCGGGACAGGGAAACTGAAGCTTTCTTT | CASSPSRDRETEAFF
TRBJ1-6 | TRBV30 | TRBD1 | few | TGTGCCTGGAGTGAGGACAGGGTGAATTCACCCCTCCACTTT | CAWSEDRVNSPLHF
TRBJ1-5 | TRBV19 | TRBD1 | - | TGTGCCAGTAGTACGCCAAACAGGGGACGGTACCAGCCCCAGCATTTT | CASSTPNRGRYQPQHF
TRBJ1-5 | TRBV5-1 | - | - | TGCGCCAGCAGCTTGGTCTCGGGGGGTCAGCCCCAGCATTTT | CASSLVSGGQPQHF
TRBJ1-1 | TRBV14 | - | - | TGTGCCAGCAGCCAAGAGGATACAGGACAGACAAACACTGAAGCTTTCTTT | CASSQEDTGQTNTEAFF
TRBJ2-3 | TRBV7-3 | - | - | TGTGCCAGCAGCTTAGGAAGGAGCAGCACAGATACGCAGTATTTT | CASSLGRSSTDTQYF
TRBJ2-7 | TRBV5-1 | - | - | TGCGCCAGCAGTTTTGGCGGGGAATGGAATTCCTACGAGCAGTACTTC | CASSFGGEWNSYEQYF
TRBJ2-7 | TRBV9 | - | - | TGTGCCAGCAGCGTAGCTCCAGGGGCCACCTACGAGCAGTACTTC | CASSVAPGATYEQYF
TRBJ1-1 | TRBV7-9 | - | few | TGTGCCAGCAGCCCGGGCACTGAAGCTTTCTTT | CASSPGTEAFF
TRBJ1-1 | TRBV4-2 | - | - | TGTGCCAGCAGTTACAAGACTAACACTGAAGCTTTCTTT | CASSYKTNTEAFF
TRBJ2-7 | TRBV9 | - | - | TGTGCCAGCAGCGCGGGGTGGGGCTACGAGCAGTACTTC | CASSAGWGYEQYF
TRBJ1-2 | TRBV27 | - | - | TGTGCCAGCAGTTCGGGACTTCTTGGAGATGGCTACACCTTC | CASSSGLLGDGYTF
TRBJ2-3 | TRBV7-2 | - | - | TGTGCCAGCAGCTTGAGCGTTATCACAGATACGCAGTATTTT | CASSLSVITDTQYF
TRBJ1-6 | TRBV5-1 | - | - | TGCGCCAGCAAACAGGGTTCTTCACCCCTCCACTTT | CASKQGSSPLHF
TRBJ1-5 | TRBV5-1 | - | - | TGCGCCAGCAGCCCAGGAGGTCAGCATTTT | CASSPGGQHF
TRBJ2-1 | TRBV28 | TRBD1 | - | TGTGCCAGCGGGACAGGGACCCGCACCTACAATGAGCAGTTCTTC | CASGTGTRTYNEQFF
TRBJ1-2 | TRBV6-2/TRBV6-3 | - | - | TGTGCCAGCAGTTACCGACAGAACCACCCCCGGGGCTACACCTTC | CASSYRQNHPRGYTF
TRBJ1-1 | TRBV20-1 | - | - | TGCAGTGCCCTATGGAACACTGAAGCTTTCTTT | CSALWNTEAFF
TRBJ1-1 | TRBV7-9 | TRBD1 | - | TGTGCCAGCAGCCCGGCGGACAGGATGAACACTGAAGCTTTCTTT | CASSPADRMNTEAFF
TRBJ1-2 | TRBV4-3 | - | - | TGCGCCAGCAGCCCCTACAGGGTCAACTATGGCTACACCTTC | CASSPYRVNYGYTF
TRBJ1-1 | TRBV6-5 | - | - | TGTGCCAGCAGCTTCAGGGTTGCAGCTTTCTTT | CASSFRVAAFF
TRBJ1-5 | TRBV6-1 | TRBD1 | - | TGTGCCAGCAGTGATCTCGTCGGACAGGGTAGCAATCAGCCCCAGCATTTT | CASSDLVGQGSNQPQHF
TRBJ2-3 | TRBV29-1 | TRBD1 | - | TGCAGCGGAAGACAGGGGGCAGGGGATACGCAGTATTTT | CSGRQGAGDTQYF
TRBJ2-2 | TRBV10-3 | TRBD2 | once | TGTGCCATCAGTGAGTCAACGGGGGGGCGTACCGGGGAGCTGTTTTTT | CAISESTGGRTGELFF
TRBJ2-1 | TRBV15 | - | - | TGTGCCACCAGCAGGGCAGGGATTCCCTACAATGAGCAGTTCTTC | CATSRAGIPYNEQFF
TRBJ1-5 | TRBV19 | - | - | TGTGCCAGTAGTATGGGACAAGGGCAGCCCCAGCATTTT | CASSMGQGQPQHF